This TCR beta chain was captured in a study of cytomegalovirus exposure and HLA in healthy donors. General observations from the study: Among the sequence variants, a highly shared cluster was likely an artifact of sequencing. HLA alleles were associated with 15,000 to 20,000 TCR beta sequences in a later analysis at 0.05 false discovery rate. Usually a TCR sequence was rare, but some public TCRs were found in many donors.

About this clone: What it recognizes is unknown.

Researchers ran the PCR with 60 Vbeta and 13 Jbeta primers. Profiling relied on immunoSEQ multiplex PCR, and the TCRdb table lists in-frame clones only, not all of them. Among 150,000 to 250,000 clones listed, around 81% were seen once. Trimming removed 0 bases from V and 2 bases from J; junction bases left unmatched: 4. The CDR3 has 16 amino acids. Germline CDR1 and CDR2: SGHRS and YFSETQ. The chain joins TRBV5-1 to TRBJ2-4, with 8 bases that match TRBD1. This sequence originates from a man aged 25-45 years in good health and CMV-seronegative. The sample taken for sequencing was PBMCs. CDR3 in DNA: TGCGCCAGCAGCTTGGGGACAGGGTTTTCCAAAAACATTCAGTACTTC. Translating gives CASSLGTGFSKNIQYF.